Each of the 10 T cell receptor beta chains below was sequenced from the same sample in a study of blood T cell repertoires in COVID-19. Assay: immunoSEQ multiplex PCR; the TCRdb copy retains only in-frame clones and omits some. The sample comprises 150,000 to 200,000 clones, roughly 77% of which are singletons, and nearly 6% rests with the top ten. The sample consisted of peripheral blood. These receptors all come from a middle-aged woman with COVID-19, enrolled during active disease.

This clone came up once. The CDR3 loop reads CASSRGDREAETQYF. The DNA of the CDR3 is TGTGCCAGCAGCAGGGGGGACAGGGAGGCAGAGACCCAGTACTTC. This sequence joins TRBV5-8 and TRBJ2-5, with TRBD1 matching over 9 bases. The J segment lost 4 bases and the V segment lost 4 bases, leaving 8 bases of the junction unmatched. From germline, CDR1 is SGHTS and CDR2 YDEGEE. The CDR3 is 15 amino acids.

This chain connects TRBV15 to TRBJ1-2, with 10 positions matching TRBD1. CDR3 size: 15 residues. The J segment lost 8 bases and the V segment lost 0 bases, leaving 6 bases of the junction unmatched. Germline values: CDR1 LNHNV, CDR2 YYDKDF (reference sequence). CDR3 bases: TGTGCCACCAGCAGAGATGTGACAGGGGGCGTAGGCTACACCTTC. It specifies CATSRDVTGGVGYTF.

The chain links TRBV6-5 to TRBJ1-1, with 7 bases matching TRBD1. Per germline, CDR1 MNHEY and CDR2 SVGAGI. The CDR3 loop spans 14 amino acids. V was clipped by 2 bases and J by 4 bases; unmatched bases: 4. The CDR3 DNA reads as TGTGCCAGCAGTTACGACAGGGAGGCCACTGAAGCTTTCTTT. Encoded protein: CASSYDREATEAFF.

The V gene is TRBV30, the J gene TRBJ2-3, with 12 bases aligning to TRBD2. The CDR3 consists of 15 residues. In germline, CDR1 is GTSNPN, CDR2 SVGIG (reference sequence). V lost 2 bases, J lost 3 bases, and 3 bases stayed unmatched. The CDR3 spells CAWSKGTSGTDTQYF. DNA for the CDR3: TGTGCCTGGAGTAAAGGGACTAGCGGGACAGATACGCAGTATTTT.

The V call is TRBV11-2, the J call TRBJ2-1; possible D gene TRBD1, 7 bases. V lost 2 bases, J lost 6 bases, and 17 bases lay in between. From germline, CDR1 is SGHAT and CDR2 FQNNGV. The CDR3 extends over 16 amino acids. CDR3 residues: CASSLKAGGQLNEQFF. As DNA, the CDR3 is TGTGCCAGCAGCTTAAAGGCCGGGGGACAGCTCAATGAGCAGTTCTTC.

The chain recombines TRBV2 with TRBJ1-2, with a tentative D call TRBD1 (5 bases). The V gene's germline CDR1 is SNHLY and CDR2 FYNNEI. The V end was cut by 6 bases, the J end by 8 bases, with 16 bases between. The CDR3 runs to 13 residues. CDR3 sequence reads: CASRGTGFEGYTF. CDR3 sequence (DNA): TGTGCCAGCAGGGGTACAGGATTTGAAGGCTACACCTTC.

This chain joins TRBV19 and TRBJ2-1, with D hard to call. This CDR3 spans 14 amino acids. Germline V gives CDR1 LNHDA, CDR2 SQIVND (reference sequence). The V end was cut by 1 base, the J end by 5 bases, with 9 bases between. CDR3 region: CASSIASSHNEQFF. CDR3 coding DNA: TGTGCCAGTAGTATAGCTAGTAGCCACAATGAGCAGTTCTTC.

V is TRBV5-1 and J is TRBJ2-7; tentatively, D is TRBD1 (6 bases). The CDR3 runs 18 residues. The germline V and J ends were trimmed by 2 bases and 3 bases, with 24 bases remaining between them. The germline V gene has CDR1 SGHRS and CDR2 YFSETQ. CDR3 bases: TGCGCCAGCAGCTTTAGTTTCTCCCCGACAGGAGTTAACTACGAGCAGTACTTC. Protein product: CASSFSFSPTGVNYEQYF.

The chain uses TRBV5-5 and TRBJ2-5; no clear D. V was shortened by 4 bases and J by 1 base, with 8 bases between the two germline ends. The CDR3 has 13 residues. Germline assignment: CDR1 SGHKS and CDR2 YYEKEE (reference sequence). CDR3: CASSLTSQETQYF. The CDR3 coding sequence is TGTGCCAGCAGCCTAACTTCCCAAGAGACCCAGTACTTC.

CDR3 nucleotides: TGTGCCAGCAGCCGCCTAGAATCTGGAAACACCATATATTTT. This encodes CASSRLESGNTIYF. The chain employs TRBV6-6 and TRBJ1-3; no clear D gene. The CDR3 contains 14 residues. Germline V lookup: CDR1 MNHNY, CDR2 SVGAGI (reference sequence). Trimming took 6 bases from V and 1 from J, leaving 10 bases between them.